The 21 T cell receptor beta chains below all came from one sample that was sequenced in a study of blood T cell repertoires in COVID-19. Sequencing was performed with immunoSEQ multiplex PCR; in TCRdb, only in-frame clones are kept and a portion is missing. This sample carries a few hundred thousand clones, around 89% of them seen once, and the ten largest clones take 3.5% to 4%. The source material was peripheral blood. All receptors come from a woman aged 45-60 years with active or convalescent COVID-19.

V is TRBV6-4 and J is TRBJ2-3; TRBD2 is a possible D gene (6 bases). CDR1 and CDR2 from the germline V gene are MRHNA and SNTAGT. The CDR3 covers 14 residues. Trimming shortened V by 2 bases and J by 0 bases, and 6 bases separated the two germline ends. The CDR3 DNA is TGTGCCAGCAGTGACGGGGGGAGCACAGATACGCAGTATTTT. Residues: CASSDGGSTDTQYF.

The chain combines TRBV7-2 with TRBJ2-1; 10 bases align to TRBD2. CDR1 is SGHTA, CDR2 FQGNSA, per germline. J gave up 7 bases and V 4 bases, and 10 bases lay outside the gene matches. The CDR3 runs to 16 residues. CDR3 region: CASSYRAGGRSNEQFF. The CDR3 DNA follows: TGTGCCAGCAGCTACCGAGCGGGGGGGCGATCAAATGAGCAGTTCTTC.

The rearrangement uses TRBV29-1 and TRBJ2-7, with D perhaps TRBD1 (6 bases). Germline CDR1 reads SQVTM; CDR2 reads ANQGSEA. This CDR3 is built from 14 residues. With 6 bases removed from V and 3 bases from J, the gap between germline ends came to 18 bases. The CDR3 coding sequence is TGCAGCGTCGCAAGCGATGGGACAAGCTACGAGCAGTACTTC. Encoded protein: CSVASDGTSYEQYF.

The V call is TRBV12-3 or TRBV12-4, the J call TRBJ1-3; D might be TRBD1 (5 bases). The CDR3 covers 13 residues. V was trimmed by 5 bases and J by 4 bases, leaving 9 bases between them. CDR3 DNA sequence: TGTGCCAGCAGTGCAGGGTCGGGAAACACCATATATTTT. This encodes CASSAGSGNTIYF.

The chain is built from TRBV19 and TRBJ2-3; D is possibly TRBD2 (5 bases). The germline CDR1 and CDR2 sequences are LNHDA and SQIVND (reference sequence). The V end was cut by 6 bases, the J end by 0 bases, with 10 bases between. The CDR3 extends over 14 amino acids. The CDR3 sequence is CASSASGSTDTQYF. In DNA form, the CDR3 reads TGTGCCAGTAGCGCAAGCGGCAGCACAGATACGCAGTATTTT.

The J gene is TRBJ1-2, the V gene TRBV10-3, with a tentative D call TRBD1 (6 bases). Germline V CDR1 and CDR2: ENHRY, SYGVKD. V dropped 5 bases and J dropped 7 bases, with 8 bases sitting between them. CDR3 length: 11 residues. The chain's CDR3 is CAISWTAGYTF. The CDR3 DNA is TGTGCCATCAGTTGGACAGCTGGCTACACCTTC.

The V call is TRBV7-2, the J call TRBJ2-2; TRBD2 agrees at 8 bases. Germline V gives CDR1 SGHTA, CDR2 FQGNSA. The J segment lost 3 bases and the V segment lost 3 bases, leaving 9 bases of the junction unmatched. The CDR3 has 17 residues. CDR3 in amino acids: CASSLVEREFYTGELFF. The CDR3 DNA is TGTGCCAGCAGCTTGGTGGAGCGGGAGTTTTACACCGGGGAGCTGTTTTTT.

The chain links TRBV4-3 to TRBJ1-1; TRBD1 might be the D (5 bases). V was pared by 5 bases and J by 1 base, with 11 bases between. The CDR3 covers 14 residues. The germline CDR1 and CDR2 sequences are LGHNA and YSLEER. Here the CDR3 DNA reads TGCGCCAGCAGCTCCCAGACAGCGAACACTGAAGCTTTCTTT. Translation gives CASSSQTANTEAFF.

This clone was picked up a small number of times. The chain's CDR3 is CASSLTGTSGSLDTQYF. DNA for the CDR3: TGTGCCAGCAGCTTAACGGGGACTAGCGGGAGTTTAGATACGCAGTATTTT. The J gene is TRBJ2-3, the V gene TRBV7-2; 14 bases agree with TRBD2. V was clipped by 2 bases and J by 5 bases; unmatched bases: 6. CDR1 and CDR2 (germline): SGHTA, FQGNSA. This CDR3 region has 17 residues.

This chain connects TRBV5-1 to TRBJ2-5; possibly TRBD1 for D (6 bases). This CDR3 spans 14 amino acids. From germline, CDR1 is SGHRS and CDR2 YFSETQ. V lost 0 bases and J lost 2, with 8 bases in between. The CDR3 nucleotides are TGCGCCAGCAGCTTGGGGGGGCCTCAAGAGACCCAGTACTTC. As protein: CASSLGGPQETQYF. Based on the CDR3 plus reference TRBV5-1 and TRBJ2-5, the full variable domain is KAGVTQTPRYLIKTRGQQVTLSCSPISGHRSVSWYQQTPGQGLQFLFEYFSETQRNKGNFPGRFSGRQFSNSRSEMNVSTLELGDSALYLCASSLGGPQETQYFGPGTRLLVL.

The chain's CDR3 is CASSPIRASRRNSPLHF. The DNA of the CDR3 is TGTGCCAGCAGCCCCATTCGTGCCTCCCGGAGGAATTCACCCCTCCACTTT. V usage is TRBV7-2 and J usage is TRBJ1-6; D uncertain. Deletions cut 5 bases from V and 7 bases from J, with 21 bases between. The length of the CDR3 is 17 residues. The V gene's germline CDR1 is SGHTA and CDR2 FQGNSA. The full variable domain, in which reference TRBV7-2 and TRBJ1-6 provide the parts outside the CDR3, is GAGVSQSPSNKVTEKGKDVELRCDPISGHTALYWYRQSLGQGLEFLIYFQGNSAPDKSGLPSDRFSAERTGGSVSTLTIQRTQQEDSAVYLCASSPIRASRRNSPLHFGNGTRLTVT.

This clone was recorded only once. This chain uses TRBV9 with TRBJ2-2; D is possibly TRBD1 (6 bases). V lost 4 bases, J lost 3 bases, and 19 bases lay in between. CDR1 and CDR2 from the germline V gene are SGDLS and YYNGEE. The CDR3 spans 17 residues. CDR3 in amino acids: CASSLTGQQRYTGELFF. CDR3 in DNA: TGTGCCAGCAGCCTAACCGGACAGCAGCGGTACACCGGGGAGCTGTTTTTT.

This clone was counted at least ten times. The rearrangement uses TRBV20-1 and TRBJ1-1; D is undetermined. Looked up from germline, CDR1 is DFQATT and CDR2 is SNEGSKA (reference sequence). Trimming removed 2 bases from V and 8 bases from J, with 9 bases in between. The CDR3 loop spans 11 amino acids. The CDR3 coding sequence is TGCAGTGCTAGACCCTTGACAGAAGCTTTCTTT. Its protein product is CSARPLTEAFF.

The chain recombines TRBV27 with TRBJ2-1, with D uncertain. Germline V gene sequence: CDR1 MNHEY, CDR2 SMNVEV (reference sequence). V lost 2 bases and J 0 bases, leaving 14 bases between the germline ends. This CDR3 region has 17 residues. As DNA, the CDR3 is TGTGCCAGCAGTTTAAGAGGTACCCGGAGCTCCTACAATGAGCAGTTCTTC. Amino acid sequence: CASSLRGTRSSYNEQFF.

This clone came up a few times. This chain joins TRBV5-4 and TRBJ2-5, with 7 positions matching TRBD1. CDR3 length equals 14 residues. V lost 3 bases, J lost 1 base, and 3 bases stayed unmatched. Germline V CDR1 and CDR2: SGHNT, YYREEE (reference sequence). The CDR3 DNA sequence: TGTGCCAGCAGCTCACAGGGGTTCCAAGAGACCCAGTACTTC. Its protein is CASSSQGFQETQYF.

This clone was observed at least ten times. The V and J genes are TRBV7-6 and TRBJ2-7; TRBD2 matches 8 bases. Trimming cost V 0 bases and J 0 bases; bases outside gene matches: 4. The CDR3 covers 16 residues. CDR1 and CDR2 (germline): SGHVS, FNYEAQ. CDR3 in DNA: TGTGCCAGCAGCTTAGCAGCGGGGGAGAGCTCCTACGAGCAGTACTTC. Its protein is CASSLAAGESSYEQYF.

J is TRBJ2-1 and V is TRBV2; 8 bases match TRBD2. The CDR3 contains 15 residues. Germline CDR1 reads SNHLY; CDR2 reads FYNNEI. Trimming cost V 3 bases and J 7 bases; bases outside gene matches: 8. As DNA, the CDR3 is TGTGCCAGCAGTGAGGTCGGGGGGGCAAGTAATGAGCAGTTCTTC. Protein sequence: CASSEVGGASNEQFF. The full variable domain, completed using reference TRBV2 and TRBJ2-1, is EPEVTQTPSHQVTQMGQEVILRCVPISNHLYFYWYRQILGQKVEFLVSFYNNEISEKSEIFDDQFSVERPDGSNFTLKIRSTKLEDSAMYFCASSEVGGASNEQFFGPGTRLTVL.

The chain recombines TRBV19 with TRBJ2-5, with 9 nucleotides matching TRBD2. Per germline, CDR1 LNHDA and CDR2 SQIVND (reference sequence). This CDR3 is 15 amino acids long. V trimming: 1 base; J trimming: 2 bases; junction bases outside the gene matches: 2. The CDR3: CASSIASGVQETQYF. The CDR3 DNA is TGTGCCAGTAGTATAGCTAGCGGGGTACAAGAGACCCAGTACTTC.

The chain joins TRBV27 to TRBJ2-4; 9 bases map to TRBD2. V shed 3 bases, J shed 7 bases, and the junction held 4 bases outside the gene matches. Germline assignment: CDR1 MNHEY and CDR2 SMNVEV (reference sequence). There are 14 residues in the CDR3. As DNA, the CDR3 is TGTGCCAGCAGTTTTGCGGGAGGGGTGAACATTCAGTACTTC. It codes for CASSFAGGVNIQYF.

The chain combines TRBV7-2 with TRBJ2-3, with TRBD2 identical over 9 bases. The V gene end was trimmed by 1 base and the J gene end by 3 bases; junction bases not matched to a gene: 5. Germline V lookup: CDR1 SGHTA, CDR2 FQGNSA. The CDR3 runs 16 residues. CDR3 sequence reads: CASSLEAGGRTDTQYF. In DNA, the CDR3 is TGTGCCAGCAGCTTAGAGGCGGGGGGGAGAACAGATACGCAGTATTTT.

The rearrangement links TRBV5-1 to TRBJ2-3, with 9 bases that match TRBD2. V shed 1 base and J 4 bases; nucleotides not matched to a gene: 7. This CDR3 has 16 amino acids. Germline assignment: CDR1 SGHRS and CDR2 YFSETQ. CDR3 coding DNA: TGCGCCAGCAGCTTGCGCGGGGGGGCCTTTGCAGATACGCAGTATTTT. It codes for CASSLRGGAFADTQYF.